A selection of T cell receptor beta chains follows, all from one sample in a study of technical replicates of blood from several donors. The table came from immunoSEQ multiplex PCR; TCRdb's copy has only in-frame clones and leaves some out. The sample contains roughly 68,000 clones, roughly 92% of which appear only once. Material for sequencing was T cells isolated from PBMCs. The receptors originated from a human donor in good health. Each CDR3 is given without its conserved first and last residue. The order of the fields is V gene, CDR3 protein.

TRBV29-1	SVEAAGTPQYTQY
TRBV4-3	ASSSWYPSTTYEQY
TRBV30	AWSLIAGATDTQY
TRBV29-1	SGHIQDSYDNEQF
TRBV15	ATSRVYMETQY
TRBV19	ASSVAGGYNEQF
TRBV11-2	ASSRTGNGGYT
TRBV5-4	ASSLMLSGSWTDTQY
TRBV5-4	ASSLTSSYNEQF
TRBV18	ASSPIISDRENYEQY
TRBV7-8	ASSPGGAQAYEQY
TRBV29-1	SAMRTSGYNEQF
TRBV5-1	ASSQGDRTYEQY
TRBV21-1	ASSKWSGVTDTQY
TRBV7-2	ASSGGTSRNEQF
TRBV28	AIRLPYGYT
TRBV28	ASSSITDRNTEAF
TRBV13	ASSQAVGNTIY
TRBV11-3	ASSLTGLHGDEQF
TRBV6-1	ASSEGPGGAKKYGYT
TRBV4-1	ASSHLGQGSEQF
TRBV7-3	ASSLRGGARDTEAF
TRBV19	ASSVTSGRAPEQF
TRBV2	ASRDGSGQY
TRBV7-9	ASSFTLGGEQY
TRBV28	ASHNGAGAINEQY
TRBV6-5	ASKLNREGEQY